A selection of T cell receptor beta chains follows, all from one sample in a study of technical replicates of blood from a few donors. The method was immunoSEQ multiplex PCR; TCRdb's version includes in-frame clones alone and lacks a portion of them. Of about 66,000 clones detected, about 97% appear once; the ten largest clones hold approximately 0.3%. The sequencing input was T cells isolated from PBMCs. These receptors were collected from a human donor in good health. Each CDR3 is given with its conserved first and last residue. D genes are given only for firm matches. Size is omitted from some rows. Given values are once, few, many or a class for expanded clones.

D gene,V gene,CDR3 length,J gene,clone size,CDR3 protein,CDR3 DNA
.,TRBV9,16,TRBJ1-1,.,CASSVDRSRGNTEAFF,TGTGCCAGCAGCGTAGACAGATCCCGGGGGAACACTGAAGCTTTCTTT
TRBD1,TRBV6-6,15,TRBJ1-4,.,CASLDTGATDEKLFF,TGTGCCAGTTTAGATACAGGGGCAACGGATGAAAAACTGTTTTTT
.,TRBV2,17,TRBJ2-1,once,CASSDRVSSAAYNEQFF,TGTGCCAGCAGTGACCGGGTATCCAGCGCTGCCTACAATGAGCAGTTCTTC
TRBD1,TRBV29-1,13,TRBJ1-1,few,CSVAGGYGTEAFF,TGCAGCGTTGCAGGGGGATACGGCACTGAAGCTTTCTTT
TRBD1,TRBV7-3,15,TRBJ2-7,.,CASSSTGGIGGEQYF,TGTGCCAGCAGCTCAACAGGGGGCATAGGAGGCGAGCAGTACTTC
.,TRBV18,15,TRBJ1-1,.,CASSPRTAMNTEAFF,TGTGCCAGCTCACCACGGACAGCTATGAACACTGAAGCTTTCTTT
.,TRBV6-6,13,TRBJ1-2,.,CASSRGRDYGYTF,TGTGCCAGCAGCCGAGGGAGGGACTATGGCTACACCTTC
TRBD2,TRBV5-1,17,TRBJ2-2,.,CASRYSSGRTNTGELFF,TGCGCCAGCAGATATTCTAGCGGGAGGACGAACACCGGGGAGCTGTTTTTT
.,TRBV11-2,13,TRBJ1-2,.,CASSGDSGHGYTF,TGTGCCAGCAGCGGTGACTCAGGGCATGGCTACACCTTC
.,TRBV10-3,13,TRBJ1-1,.,CAISRGGNTEAFF,TGTGCCATCTCTCGGGGAGGTAACACTGAAGCTTTCTTT
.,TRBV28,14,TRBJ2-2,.,CASSLGREIGELFF,TGTGCCAGCAGTTTAGGGCGGGAAATCGGGGAGCTGTTTTTT
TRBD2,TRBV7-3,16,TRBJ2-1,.,CASSTSSGLAYNEQFF,TGTGCCAGCAGCACGTCTAGCGGCCTCGCCTACAATGAGCAGTTCTTC
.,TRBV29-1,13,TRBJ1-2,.,CSVEEAVNYGYTF,TGCAGCGTTGAAGAGGCAGTGAACTATGGCTACACCTTC
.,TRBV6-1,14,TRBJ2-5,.,CASSDLGGVKTQYF,TGTGCCAGCAGTGATTTGGGGGGAGTAAAGACCCAGTACTTC
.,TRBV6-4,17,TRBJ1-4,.,CASSLNPSTGTNEKLFF,TGTGCCAGCAGCCTCAACCCCTCGACTGGTACTAATGAAAAACTGTTTTTT
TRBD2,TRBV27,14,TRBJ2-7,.,CASSLRAGVGEQYF,TGTGCCAGCAGTTTGAGAGCGGGAGTAGGGGAGCAGTACTTC
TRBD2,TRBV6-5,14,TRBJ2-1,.,CASRARTSFHEQFF,TGTGCCAGCAGGGCTCGGACTAGTTTCCATGAGCAGTTCTTC
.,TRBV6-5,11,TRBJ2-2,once,CASSPGWVLFF,TGTGCCAGCAGTCCGGGGTGGGTGCTGTTTTTT
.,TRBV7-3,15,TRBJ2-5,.,CASSLSPGKLETQYF,TGTGCCAGCAGCTTAAGTCCCGGGAAGCTGGAGACCCAGTACTTC
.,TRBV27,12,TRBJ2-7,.,CASSLEGYEQYF,TGTGCCAGCAGTTTGGAGGGCTACGAGCAGTACTTC
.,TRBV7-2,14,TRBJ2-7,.,CASTLDSSYDEQYF,TGTGCCAGCACCTTGGACAGCTCCTATGACGAGCAGTACTTC
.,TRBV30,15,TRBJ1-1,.,CAWSDNRVLNTEAFF,TGTGCCTGGAGTGACAACAGGGTTCTGAACACTGAAGCTTTCTTT